The next 26 T cell receptor beta chains were all read from a single sample in a study of glioma-infiltrating T cells after dendritic cell vaccination. Repertoires were generated with immunoSEQ multiplex PCR, while TCRdb's copy carries only in-frame clones and drops some. The data hold tens of thousands of clones, with 80% to 85% observed a single time. Source: blood, taken before dendritic cell vaccination. Source of these receptors: a human donor with glioblastoma.

The chain carries TRBV7-9 and TRBJ2-3; weak D call: TRBD1 (5 bases). In germline, CDR1 is SEHNR, CDR2 FQNEAQ (reference sequence). Trimming left V 4 bases short and J 0 bases short, with 14 bases between. The CDR3 totals 16 residues. The CDR3 DNA reads as TGTGCCAGCAGCTCCCCTACAGGAATTAGCACAGATACGCAGTATTTT. Translating it yields CASSSPTGISTDTQYF.

The gene calls are TRBV5-1 and TRBJ2-1; 8 bases fit TRBD1. J lost 6 bases, V lost 0 bases, and 8 bases had no gene match. From germline, CDR1 is SGHRS and CDR2 YFSETQ. This CDR3 is 16 amino acids long. This CDR3 reads CASSLAPGQAVNEQFF. Here the CDR3 DNA reads TGCGCCAGCAGCTTGGCCCCGGGACAGGCAGTCAATGAGCAGTTCTTC.

CDR3: CASSYPGGNEQFF. The CDR3 DNA sequence: TGTGCCAGCAGTTACCCGGGGGGCAATGAGCAGTTCTTC. J is TRBJ2-1 and V is TRBV6-5; 7 nucleotides agree with TRBD2. In germline, CDR1 is MNHEY, CDR2 SVGAGI. This CDR3 contains 13 residues. V lost 2 bases, J lost 6 bases, and 1 base stayed unmatched.

V gene TRBV5-1 combines with J gene TRBJ2-7; TRBD1 matches at 11 bases. Germline-derived CDR1 and CDR2 are SGHRS and YFSETQ. The CDR3 is made up of 14 amino acids. The J segment lost 7 bases and the V segment lost 3 bases, leaving 6 bases of the junction unmatched. In nucleotides, the CDR3 is TGCGCCAGCAGCTGGGGACAGGGGGAAGGGGAGCAGTACTTC. Translating it yields CASSWGQGEGEQYF.

The V call is TRBV5-1, the J call TRBJ1-1; D may be TRBD1 (5 bases). The germline CDR1 and CDR2 sequences are SGHRS and YFSETQ. Trimming left V 4 bases short and J 4 bases short, with 11 bases between. The CDR3 runs to 13 residues. The CDR3 sequence is CASSRGEPTEAFF. The CDR3 DNA reads TGCGCCAGCAGCCGGGGGGAACCCACTGAAGCTTTCTTT.

This clone came up a few times. This chain joins TRBV27 and TRBJ1-5; perhaps TRBD1 as D (6 bases). Germline CDR1 and CDR2: MNHEY and SMNVEV (reference sequence). The CDR3 is 19 residues long. The germline V and J ends were trimmed by 5 bases and 5 bases, with 28 bases remaining between them. This chain's CDR3 is CASSPDSGTSPGRYQPQHF. The CDR3 DNA reads as TGTGCCAGCAGTCCCGATTCCGGGACATCTCCCGGGAGGTATCAGCCCCAGCATTTT.

This chain links TRBV2 with TRBJ1-2; no definite D call. V lost 6 bases, J lost 0 bases, and 23 bases lay in between. CDR3 length: 18 residues. CDR1 is SNHLY and CDR2 is FYNNEI in the germline V gene. In nucleotides, the CDR3 is TGTGCCAGCAGCCCCCATGTCGTGGCAGGCGACACTAACTATGGCTACACCTTC. Translation gives CASSPHVVAGDTNYGYTF.

The chain couples TRBV7-3 to TRBJ1-6; TRBD1 matches 7 bases. The CDR3 extends over 14 amino acids. CDR1 is SGHTA and CDR2 is FQGTGA in the germline V gene. V was clipped by 5 bases and J by 6 bases; unmatched bases: 4. CDR3 residues: CASSPGTANSPLHF. CDR3 in DNA: TGTGCCAGCAGCCCCGGGACAGCTAATTCACCCCTCCACTTT. The whole variable domain, remainder taken from reference TRBV7-3 and TRBJ1-6, is GAGVSQTPSNKVTEKGKYVELRCDPISGHTALYWYRQSLGQGPEFLIYFQGTGAADDSGLPNDRFFAVRPEGSVSTLKIQRTERGDSAVYLCASSPGTANSPLHFGNGTRLTVT.

The CDR3 bases are TGCGCCAGCAGGCGGGGAACGGGTGGAAACACCATATATTTT. This gives the protein CASRRGTGGNTIYF. The V gene is TRBV5-1, the J gene TRBJ1-3; D not certain. Trimming took off 5 bases at V and 3 bases at J, with 12 bases between the two ends. The CDR3 runs 14 residues. Per the germline V gene, CDR1 is SGHRS and CDR2 is YFSETQ.

This sequence joins TRBV5-4 and TRBJ2-3; no definite D call. V gave up 1 base and J gave up 6 bases, with 12 bases separating them. Germline assignment: CDR1 SGHNT and CDR2 YYREEE (reference sequence). The CDR3 length is 14 residues. The chain's CDR3 is CASSLFQVRDTQYF. The CDR3 DNA is TGTGCCAGCAGCTTGTTCCAGGTTAGGGATACGCAGTATTTT.

The J gene is TRBJ1-1, the V gene TRBV5-1, with 8 bases aligning to TRBD1. There are 14 residues in the CDR3. Germline-derived CDR1 and CDR2 are SGHRS and YFSETQ. V shed 6 bases, J shed 6 bases, and the junction held 10 bases outside the gene matches. The CDR3 region has the DNA TGCGCCAGCACCCAACAGGGGGATAACCCTGAAGCTTTCTTT. Translating it yields CASTQQGDNPEAFF.

This chain joins TRBV10-3 and TRBJ1-6; D unclear. There are 14 residues in the CDR3. Trimming shortened V by 3 bases and J by 4 bases, and 7 bases separated the two germline ends. Germline CDR1 reads ENHRY; CDR2 reads SYGVKD. CDR3 region: CAISDGAYNSPLHF. In nucleotides, the CDR3 is TGTGCCATCAGTGATGGAGCGTATAATTCACCCCTCCACTTT.

The chain combines TRBV10-3 with TRBJ1-5; no reliable D call. This CDR3 comprises 17 residues. Between the trimmed V and J ends, which lost 0 bases and 2 bases, there was a span of 14 bases. Germline V gene data show CDR1 as ENHRY and CDR2 as SYGVKD. The CDR3 region is CAISESVRGYGNQPQHF. The CDR3, as DNA: TGTGCCATCAGTGAGTCGGTACGGGGATATGGCAATCAGCCCCAGCATTTT.

The chain recombines TRBV11-3 with TRBJ2-2, with D possibly being TRBD1 (5 bases). Trimming took off 3 bases at V and 6 bases at J, with 11 bases between the two ends. The CDR3 contains 14 residues. Germline V gene sequence: CDR1 SGHNT, CDR2 YENEEA. The CDR3 bases are TGTGCCAGCAGCTTGTCGCAGGGCCCCGGGGAGCTGTTTTTT. Translated, it gives CASSLSQGPGELFF.

V gene TRBV5-6 combines with J gene TRBJ2-7; D remains ambiguous. V was clipped by 4 bases and J by 3 bases, with 5 bases between them. The germline CDR1 and CDR2 sequences are SGHDT and YYEEEE. The CDR3 contains 11 residues. The CDR3 is CASSQNYEQYF. The CDR3 DNA reads as TGTGCCAGCAGCCAAAACTACGAGCAGTACTTC.

This clone was observed a few times. The chain combines TRBV6-1 with TRBJ1-2, with 8 bases fitting TRBD1. This CDR3 is built from 13 residues. Germline V CDR1 and CDR2: MNHNS, SASEGT. Losses at the gene ends were 8 bases for V and 2 bases for J; bases not matched to a gene: 4. Written as DNA, the CDR3 is TGTGCCAGCGGACAGGGAACGAACTATGGCTACACCTTC. It encodes CASGQGTNYGYTF.

This sequence joins TRBV18 and TRBJ2-7; possibly TRBD1 for D (6 bases). The CDR3 is 15 residues long. Trimming left V 3 bases short and J 7 bases short, with 19 bases between. CDR1 is KGHSH, CDR2 LQKENI, per germline. The CDR3 DNA reads as TGTGCCAGCTCACCGGCCGGGACACTGATGGGTGAGCAGTACTTC. Translation gives CASSPAGTLMGEQYF.

The rearrangement joins TRBV6-5 to TRBJ2-7; D is unresolved. Trimming pared 6 bases from V and 2 bases from J, leaving 14 bases between. Germline loops: CDR1 MNHEY, CDR2 SVGAGI. This CDR3 contains 14 residues. CDR3 sequence: CASRKTASAYEQYF. CDR3 DNA sequence: TGTGCCAGCAGGAAGACTGCCTCTGCCTACGAGCAGTACTTC.

The chain combines TRBV5-1 with TRBJ1-2; the match to TRBD1 covers 9 bases. V trimming: 4 bases; J trimming: 5 bases; junction bases outside the gene matches: 9. CDR3 size: 15 residues. In germline, CDR1 is SGHRS, CDR2 YFSETQ. In DNA, the CDR3 is TGCGCCAGCAGCCAGTCGACCGACAGGGGGTATGGCTACACCTTC. Its protein is CASSQSTDRGYGYTF.

The chain couples TRBV9 to TRBJ1-1; D might be TRBD1 (5 bases). The germline V and J ends were trimmed by 0 bases and 7 bases, with 16 bases remaining between them. Germline CDR1 is SGDLS and CDR2 is YYNGEE. The CDR3 totals 15 residues. CDR3 bases: TGTGCCAGCAGCGTAGATCCAGGGATGGGTGGTGAAGCTTTCTTT. It is translated as CASSVDPGMGGEAFF.

The chain couples TRBV7-2 to TRBJ2-7; D not certain. V was trimmed by 1 base and J by 1 base, leaving 8 bases between them. The germline CDR1 and CDR2 sequences are SGHTA and FQGNSA. The CDR3 totals 14 residues. This CDR3 reads CASSLGQTSYEQYF. The CDR3, as DNA: TGTGCCAGCAGCTTAGGTCAGACTTCCTACGAGCAGTACTTC.

The V gene is TRBV29-1, the J gene TRBJ1-2, with TRBD1 matching 8 bases. This CDR3 comprises 13 residues. Germline V lookup: CDR1 SQVTM, CDR2 ANQGSEA. Losses at the gene ends were 6 bases for V and 0 bases for J; bases not matched to a gene: 3. The CDR3 coding sequence is TGCAGCGTGGGACAGGCATCTAACTATGGCTACACCTTC. Its translation: CSVGQASNYGYTF.

This chain joins TRBV5-1 and TRBJ2-7; a weak D match, TRBD2 (5 bases). Germline V gives CDR1 SGHRS, CDR2 YFSETQ. The V and J ends lost 6 bases and 7 bases respectively, with 26 bases between them. The CDR3 is 16 residues long. CDR3 region: CASTSDERRESGEQYF. Written as DNA, the CDR3 is TGCGCCAGCACCTCCGACGAGCGAAGGGAGTCGGGAGAGCAGTACTTC.

The chain carries TRBV7-2 and TRBJ1-1; D remains unclear. This CDR3 has 14 amino acids. Germline values: CDR1 SGHTA, CDR2 FQGNSA. V was shortened by 1 base and J by 5 bases, with 11 bases between the two germline ends. The CDR3: CASSLVAVVTEAFF. DNA of the CDR3: TGTGCCAGCAGCTTAGTAGCCGTGGTGACTGAAGCTTTCTTT.

The chain recombines TRBV29-1 with TRBJ2-5; D is possibly TRBD2 (6 bases). The CDR3 has 14 amino acids. From germline, CDR1 is SQVTM and CDR2 ANQGSEA. Between the trimmed V and J ends, which lost 6 bases and 1 base, there was a span of 15 bases. CDR3 bases: TGCAGCGTCGGTAGCGGTTTCCCCCAAGAGACCCAGTACTTC. Residues: CSVGSGFPQETQYF.

The V call is TRBV4-2, the J call TRBJ1-2; perhaps TRBD1 as D (5 bases). Trimming removed 0 bases from V and 0 bases from J, with 23 bases in between. This CDR3 has 20 residues. In germline, CDR1 is LGHNA, CDR2 YNFKEQ. CDR3 nucleotides: TGTGCCAGCAGCCAAGAAACCCGGGGGGAGGCAGGCTCCGCTAACTATGGCTACACCTTC. It encodes CASSQETRGEAGSANYGYTF.